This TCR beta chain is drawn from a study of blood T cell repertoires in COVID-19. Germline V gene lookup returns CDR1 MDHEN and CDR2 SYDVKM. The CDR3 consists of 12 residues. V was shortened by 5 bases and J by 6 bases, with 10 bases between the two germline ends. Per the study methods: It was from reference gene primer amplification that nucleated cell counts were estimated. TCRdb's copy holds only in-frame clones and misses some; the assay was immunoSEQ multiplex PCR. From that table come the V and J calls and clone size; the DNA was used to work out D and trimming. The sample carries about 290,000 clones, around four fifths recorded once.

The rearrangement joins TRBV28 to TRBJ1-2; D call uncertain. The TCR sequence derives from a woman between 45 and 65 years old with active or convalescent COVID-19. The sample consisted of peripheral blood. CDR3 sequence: CASSPRVHGYTF. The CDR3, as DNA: TGTGCCAGCAGTCCTCGGGTGCATGGCTACACCTTC.